These 9 T cell receptor beta chains were all obtained from the same sample, sequenced in a study of blood T cell repertoires in COVID-19 (TCRdb year 2020). Library preparation used the immunoSEQ multiplex PCR assay. The source is immuneACCESS, and TCRdb retained only in-frame sequences with V and J called. Part of the clones is not carried over; for the studies checked, unresolved V genes explain less than half of this, and the remainder is unexplained. Across this sample there are around 250,000 clones, with 75% to 90% seen only once. The top ten hold about 4% of the sample. The sample comprised PBMCs or T cells enriched from blood (not recorded which). These receptors were collected from a woman in her thirties with acute COVID-19.

CDR3 sequence (DNA): TGCATCCGATCGCGCTCTGCCATAACAGATACGCAGTATTTT. This sequence encodes CIRSRSAITDTQYF. The chain employs TRBV29-1 and TRBJ2-3, with D uncertain. The germline V gene has CDR1 SQVTM and CDR2 ANQGSEA. The CDR3 has 14 amino acids.

This sequence joins TRBV19 and TRBJ2-2; 9 bases align to TRBD1. The V gene end was trimmed by 5 bases and the J gene end by 7 bases; junction bases not matched to a gene: 11. Germline V gene lookup returns CDR1 LNHDA and CDR2 SQIVND (reference sequence). The CDR3 is 16 residues long. DNA for the CDR3: TGTGCCAGTAGTCCTTCACCACAGGGGGCGAGCGGGGAGCTGTTTTTT. Translation: CASSPSPQGASGELFF.

The V gene is TRBV6-5, the J gene TRBJ2-2; TRBD2 aligns across 7 bases. Germline values: CDR1 MNHEY, CDR2 SVGAGI. The CDR3 length is 14 residues. V lost 2 bases to trimming and J lost 6 bases; unmatched junction nucleotides: 3. As DNA, the CDR3 is TGTGCCAGCAGTTACCCGGGAGGCGCCGGGGAGCTGTTTTTT. Protein product: CASSYPGGAGELFF.

The J gene is TRBJ2-1, the V gene TRBV28; 9 bases agree with TRBD1. CDR1 and CDR2 from the germline V gene are MDHEN and SYDVKM. This CDR3 has 15 residues. V was pared by 4 bases and J by 5 bases, with 6 bases of the junction left unmatched. The CDR3 DNA reads TGTGCCAGCAGTTCTCGGGACAGGGCCCACAATGAGCAGTTCTTC. Protein sequence: CASSSRDRAHNEQFF.

The CDR3 is CASSRQGGRKAQPQHF. The CDR3 DNA reads TGTGCCAGCAGTCGACAGGGGGGACGGAAGGCACAGCCCCAGCATTTT. J is TRBJ1-5 and V is TRBV27, with 9 nucleotides matching TRBD1. The CDR3 is made up of 16 amino acids. In germline, CDR1 is MNHEY, CDR2 SMNVEV (reference sequence). Trimming cost V 5 bases and J 7 bases; bases outside gene matches: 12.

V is TRBV28 and J is TRBJ1-5; TRBD1 agrees at 7 bases. The CDR3 totals 15 residues. The junction had 6 bases not matched to a gene; V was cut back by 4 bases and J by 3 bases. Germline V gives CDR1 MDHEN, CDR2 SYDVKM. The DNA for the CDR3 is TGTGCCAGCAGTTCGTTTACAGGGGCCAATCAGCCCCAGCATTTT. It specifies CASSSFTGANQPQHF.

The V gene is TRBV19, the J gene TRBJ2-2; 13 bases line up with TRBD2. CDR1 LNHDA and CDR2 SQIVND come from the germline V gene (reference sequence). The CDR3 extends over 17 amino acids. Trimming at V came to 7 bases and at J to 4 bases, leaving 9 bases not matched to a gene. The CDR3 is CASILTSGRSGTGELFF. CDR3 nucleotides: TGTGCCAGTATTTTGACTAGCGGGAGGTCCGGCACCGGGGAGCTGTTTTTT.

The genes are TRBV6-4 and TRBJ1-1, with no clear D. The V gene's germline CDR1 is MRHNA and CDR2 SNTAGT. This CDR3 spans 14 amino acids. V dropped 5 bases and J dropped 2 bases, with 12 bases sitting between them. The CDR3 nucleotides read TGTGCCAGCAGTATAAATTCAGATAACACTGAAGCTTTCTTT. Translated: CASSINSDNTEAFF.

The genes are TRBV5-4 and TRBJ2-1; 7 bases align to TRBD2. The CDR3 spans 16 residues. V was clipped by 4 bases and J by 0 bases; unmatched bases: 7. Germline V gene sequence: CDR1 SGHNT, CDR2 YYREEE (reference sequence). The CDR3 region is CASSPSGGSSYNEQFF. The CDR3 coding sequence is TGTGCCAGCAGCCCCTCGGGCGGGAGCTCCTACAATGAGCAGTTCTTC.